This is a list of T cell receptor beta chains from one sample in a study of shared clonotypes between healthy human individuals. Sequencing was performed with immunoSEQ multiplex PCR; in TCRdb, only in-frame clones are kept and a portion is missing. This repertoire shows roughly 760,000 clones, over 65% found once; its top ten account for about 1.8%. The sample taken for sequencing was memory CD4+ T cells sorted from blood. All receptors come from a woman aged 30 to 39 in good health. Each CDR3 is given with its conserved first and last residue. The D gene is left open where the match is weak. Where a row states a size, it is once, few, many or the class of an expanded clone; other rows omit it.

clone size	D gene	V gene	J gene	CDR3 protein	CDR3 DNA
few	.	TRBV9	TRBJ1-1	CASSAGVNTEAFF	TGTGCCAGCAGCGCCGGAGTTAACACTGAAGCTTTCTTT
.	.	TRBV28	TRBJ1-2	CASRWGSEHYGYTF	TGTGCCAGCAGGTGGGGGTCGGAACATTATGGCTACACCTTC
.	.	TRBV5-1	TRBJ1-5	CASSLNGEESPQHF	TGCGCCAGCAGCTTGAACGGCGAGGAATCGCCCCAGCATTTT
.	.	TRBV6-1	TRBJ1-4	CASSEVGAANEKLFF	TGTGCCAGCAGTGAAGTCGGGGCTGCTAATGAAAAACTGTTTTTT
.	.	TRBV28	TRBJ2-7	CASSPRKGYPYEQYF	TGTGCCAGCAGTCCCCGAAAAGGGTATCCATACGAGCAGTACTTC
.	TRBD1	TRBV4-1	TRBJ2-5	CASSPTGGAETQYF	TGCGCCAGCAGCCCGACAGGGGGTGCGGAGACCCAGTACTTC
.	.	TRBV28	TRBJ1-3	CASSFPGTYSGNTIYF	TGTGCCAGCAGTTTCCCCGGGACCTACTCTGGAAACACCATATATTTT
.	.	TRBV19	TRBJ2-7	CASSNTGTFTSYEQYF	TGTGCCAGTAGTAACACCGGGACTTTCACTTCCTACGAGCAGTACTTC
once	.	TRBV18	TRBJ1-2	CASSPLELDGYTF	TGTGCCAGCTCACCTTTAGAATTAGACGGCTACACCTTC
.	.	TRBV5-8	TRBJ2-1	CASSFGEYNEQFF	TGTGCCAGCAGCTTCGGGGAATACAATGAGCAGTTCTTC
few	TRBD2	TRBV5-1	TRBJ2-1	CASTRIAGGFYNEQFF	TGCGCCAGCACTCGGATAGCGGGAGGCTTCTACAATGAGCAGTTCTTC
.	TRBD1	TRBV11-2	TRBJ1-1	CASSLAQGVTEAFF	TGTGCCAGCAGCTTAGCACAGGGGGTCACTGAAGCTTTCTTT
.	.	TRBV28	TRBJ1-4	CASSLMIHNEKLFF	TGTGCCAGCAGTTTAATGATCCACAATGAAAAACTGTTTTTT
.	.	TRBV28	TRBJ1-6	CASRAQDNSPLHF	TGTGCCAGCAGGGCGCAGGATAATTCACCCCTCCACTTT
.	TRBD1	TRBV5-6	TRBJ2-5	CASSWTGGSGQETQYF	TGTGCCAGCAGCTGGACAGGAGGTTCGGGCCAAGAGACCCAGTACTTC
.	.	TRBV9	TRBJ2-7	CASSVGQGASYEQYF	TGTGCCAGCAGCGTAGGGCAAGGGGCCTCCTACGAGCAGTACTTC
.	.	TRBV5-1	TRBJ1-2	CASSSVTLTGRIDRGYTF	TGCGCCAGCAGCTCCGTCACGCTAACGGGACGGATAGACCGTGGCTACACCTTC
.	.	TRBV10-3	TRBJ1-1	CAIGPNTEAFF	TGTGCCATCGGGCCGAACACTGAAGCTTTCTTT
.	.	TRBV28	TRBJ2-1	CASSKGLPLNEQFF	TGTGCCTCCTCAAAGGGACTTCCCCTAAATGAGCAGTTCTTC
.	.	TRBV5-1	TRBJ2-7	CASSLDGPTLAEQYF	TGCGCCAGCAGCTTGGACGGGCCAACCCTTGCCGAGCAGTACTTC
.	.	TRBV18	TRBJ1-5	CASSPGSPQPQHF	TGTGCCAGCTCACCAGGCAGCCCTCAGCCCCAGCATTTT
many	.	TRBV29-1	TRBJ1-1	CSVSWDTEAFF	TGCAGCGTCTCCTGGGACACTGAAGCTTTCTTT
.	.	TRBV30	TRBJ1-1	CAWRRQENTEAFF	TGTGCCTGGAGGCGGCAAGAAAACACTGAAGCTTTCTTT
once	.	TRBV29-1	TRBJ2-3	CSVGPGRVADTQYF	TGCAGCGTTGGGCCAGGGCGAGTTGCAGATACGCAGTATTTT
.	.	TRBV15	TRBJ1-5	CATSTRPDGNQPQHF	TGTGCCACCAGCACACGTCCGGACGGCAATCAGCCCCAGCATTTT
few	.	TRBV2	TRBJ2-6	CASTMTPSSGANVLTF	TGTGCCAGCACCATGACACCTAGCTCTGGGGCCAACGTCCTGACTTTC
.	TRBD1	TRBV5-4	TRBJ2-1	CASSLVLLGQGFNEQFF	TGTGCCAGCAGTTTGGTTCTTTTGGGACAGGGATTCAATGAGCAGTTCTTC
.	TRBD2	TRBV5-1	TRBJ2-1	CASSPGTSGNEQFF	TGCGCCAGCAGCCCGGGGACTAGCGGGAATGAGCAGTTCTTC
.	.	TRBV7-8	TRBJ1-4	CASSLAENEKLFF	TGTGCCAGCAGCTTAGCAGAGAATGAAAAACTGTTTTTT
.	.	TRBV5-6	TRBJ1-3	CASSRIQGSGNTIYF	TGTGCCAGCAGCCGAATACAGGGCTCTGGAAACACCATATATTTT
.	.	TRBV10-2	TRBJ1-1	CASSEPGRGRTEAFF	TGCGCCAGCAGTGAGCCCGGTAGGGGGAGAACTGAAGCTTTCTTT
few	TRBD2	TRBV7-9	TRBJ2-5	CASTPGPGLAGGAGETQYF	TGTGCCAGCACCCCAGGCCCGGGACTAGCGGGAGGGGCGGGAGAGACCCAGTACTTC
.	.	TRBV2	TRBJ2-2	CATHGSFAGELFF	TGTGCCACCCATGGTAGTTTTGCCGGGGAGCTGTTTTTT
.	TRBD1	TRBV2	TRBJ1-5	CASESDREFGQPQHF	TGTGCCAGCGAGTCTGACAGGGAGTTCGGTCAGCCCCAGCATTTT
.	.	TRBV27	TRBJ1-5	CASSLSLGGGGNQPQHF	TGTGCCAGCAGCCTATCGCTCGGGGGAGGTGGCAATCAGCCCCAGCATTTT
.	.	TRBV7-2	TRBJ1-1	CASSLAPQGAFF	TGTGCCAGCAGCTTAGCGCCCCAGGGGGCTTTCTTT
once	.	TRBV5-4	TRBJ2-5	CASSPELRETQYF	TGTGCCAGCAGCCCGGAGTTAAGGGAGACCCAGTACTTC
few	.	TRBV7-2	TRBJ2-1	CASSFQRDSYNEQFF	TGTGCCAGCAGCTTCCAGCGCGACTCCTACAATGAGCAGTTCTTC
.	.	TRBV2	TRBJ2-7	CASSRGGVGAYEQYF	TGTGCCAGCAGCCGAGGGGGGGTAGGAGCCTACGAGCAGTACTTC
.	.	TRBV28	TRBJ2-7	CASSRTAYEQYF	TGTGCCAGCAGCCGGACAGCTTACGAGCAGTACTTC
.	TRBD1	TRBV28	TRBJ2-2	CASSSGGQGPGELFF	TGTGCCAGCAGTTCCGGGGGACAGGGACCCGGGGAGCTGTTTTTT
.	.	TRBV29-1	TRBJ2-1	CSVESEREQFF	TGCAGCGTTGAGAGCGAGCGGGAGCAGTTCTTC
.	TRBD2	TRBV11-2	TRBJ2-3	CASSLDNRIAGVDTQYF	TGTGCCAGCAGCTTAGACAACCGAATAGCGGGCGTAGATACGCAGTATTTT
once	TRBD2	TRBV7-8	TRBJ2-5	CASSLYRTSRETQYF	TGTGCCAGCAGCTTATACCGGACTAGCCGGGAGACCCAGTACTTC